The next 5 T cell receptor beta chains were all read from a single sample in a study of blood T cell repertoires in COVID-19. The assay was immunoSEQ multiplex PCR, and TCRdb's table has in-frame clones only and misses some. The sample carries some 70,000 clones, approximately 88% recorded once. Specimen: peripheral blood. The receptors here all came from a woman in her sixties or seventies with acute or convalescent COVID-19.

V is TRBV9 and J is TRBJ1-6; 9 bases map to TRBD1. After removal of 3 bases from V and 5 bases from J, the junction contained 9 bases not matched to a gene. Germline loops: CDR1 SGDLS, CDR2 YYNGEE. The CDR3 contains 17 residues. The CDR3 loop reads CASSAGGQGYDNSPLHF. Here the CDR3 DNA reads TGTGCCAGCAGCGCCGGGGGACAGGGCTACGATAATTCACCCCTCCACTTT. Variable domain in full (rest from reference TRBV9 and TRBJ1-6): DSGVTQTPKHLITATGQRVTLRCSPRSGDLSVYWYQQSLDQGLQFLIQYYNGEERAKGNILERFSAQQFPDLHSELNLSSLELGDSALYFCASSAGGQGYDNSPLHFGNGTRLTVT.

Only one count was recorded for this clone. This CDR3 is CASSKAFKGQGFVGNQPQHF. CDR3 DNA: TGTGCCAGCAGCAAAGCGTTTAAGGGACAGGGATTCGTGGGGAATCAGCCCCAGCATTTT. This chain connects TRBV21-1 to TRBJ1-5; the D segment call TRBD1 is taken from the table without a DNA check. TRBV21-1 is noted as a pseudogene. The CDR3 loop spans 20 amino acids.

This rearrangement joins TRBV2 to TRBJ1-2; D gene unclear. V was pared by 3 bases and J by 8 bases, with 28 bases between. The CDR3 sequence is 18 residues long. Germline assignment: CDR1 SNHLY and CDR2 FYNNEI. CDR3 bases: TGTGCCAGCAGTGACTTGATCCCCGGGGTTTCTTCCTCTAAAGGCTACACCTTC. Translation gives CASSDLIPGVSSSKGYTF.

CDR3 sequence (DNA): TGTGCCAGCAGTTTTGTAGGACAGGGGCTAAATCAGCCCCAGCATTTT. Its translation: CASSFVGQGLNQPQHF. V and J are TRBV28 and TRBJ1-5; 9 bases fit TRBD1. CDR1 MDHEN and CDR2 SYDVKM come from the germline V gene. The junction had 7 bases not matched to a gene; V was cut back by 3 bases and J by 4 bases. CDR3 size: 16 residues.

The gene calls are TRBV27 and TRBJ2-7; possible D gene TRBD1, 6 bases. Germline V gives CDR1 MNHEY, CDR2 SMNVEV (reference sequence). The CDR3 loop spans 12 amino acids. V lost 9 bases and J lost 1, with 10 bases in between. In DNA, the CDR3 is TGTGCCAGTCAGGGGAGTTCCTACGAGCAGTACTTC. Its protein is CASQGSSYEQYF.